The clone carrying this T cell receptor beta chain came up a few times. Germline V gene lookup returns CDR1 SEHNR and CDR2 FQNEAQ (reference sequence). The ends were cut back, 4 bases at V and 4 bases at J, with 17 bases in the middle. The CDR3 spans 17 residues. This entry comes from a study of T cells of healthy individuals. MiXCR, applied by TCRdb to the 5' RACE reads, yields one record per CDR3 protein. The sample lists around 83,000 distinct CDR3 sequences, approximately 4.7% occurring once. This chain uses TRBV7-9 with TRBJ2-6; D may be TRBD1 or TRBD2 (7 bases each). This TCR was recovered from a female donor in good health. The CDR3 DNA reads TGTGCCAGCAGCTCAGGGGGGGGGGCCTCCGGGGCCAACGTCCTGACTTTC. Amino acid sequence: CASSSGGGASGANVLTF.